A selection of T cell receptor beta chains follows, all from one sample in a study of cytomegalovirus exposure and HLA in healthy donors. Assay used: immunoSEQ multiplex PCR; TCRdb lists only in-frame clones, some missing. The top ten clones hold 0.65% to 0.95% of a sample with fewer than 200,000 clones, about 79% of them seen once. The sample comprised PBMCs. These receptors all stem from a female donor in good health and CMV-seronegative. Each CDR3 is given with its conserved first and last residue. The D gene is left open where the match is weak. For some rows the clone size is stated as once, few or many, or as a class when expanded; others skip it.

D gene	J gene	clone size	V gene	CDR3 DNA	CDR3 protein
NA	TRBJ2-1	NA	TRBV5-4	TGTGCCAGCAGCTTGGACAGGGAGCAGTTCTTC	CASSLDREQFF
NA	TRBJ2-1	NA	TRBV6-5	TGTGCCAGCAGTTACCCGGGTGTCCACCACAATGAGCAGTTCTTC	CASSYPGVHHNEQFF
NA	TRBJ2-2	NA	TRBV30	TGTGCCTGGAGTACCGGGAACACCGGGGAGCTGTTTTTT	CAWSTGNTGELFF
NA	TRBJ2-7	NA	TRBV14	TGTGCCAGCAGCCAAGGAGAGCGAGGTGCCTACGAGCAGTACTTC	CASSQGERGAYEQYF
NA	TRBJ2-5	once	TRBV11-1	TGTGCCAGCAGCCTCGGTTACCAAGAGACCCAGTACTTC	CASSLGYQETQYF
TRBD1	TRBJ2-7	NA	TRBV12-5	TGTGCTAGTGGTTTCGGGGACAGGCGATCCTCCTACGAGCAGTACTTC	CASGFGDRRSSYEQYF
TRBD1	TRBJ1-2	NA	TRBV5-1	TGCGCCAGCAGCCTTGGGACAGGGGTTAACTATGGCTACACCTTC	CASSLGTGVNYGYTF
NA	TRBJ1-4	few	TRBV7-8	TGTGCCAGCAGCTTAGGGGCAACGGCGGAAAAACTGTTTTTT	CASSLGATAEKLFF
TRBD2	TRBJ2-7	NA	TRBV4-3	TGCGCCAGCAGCCAAGAGCGGGACGGGGGGTACGAGCAGTACTTC	CASSQERDGGYEQYF
TRBD2	TRBJ2-3	NA	TRBV5-1	TGCGCCAGCAGCTGGGGAGGGGATACGCAGTATTTT	CASSWGGDTQYF
NA	TRBJ2-4	NA	TRBV29-1	TGCAGCGTTGTGCCCCACACAGCCAAAAACAGTCAGTACTTC	CSVVPHTAKNSQYF
NA	TRBJ2-7	NA	TRBV2	TGTGCCAGCAGGGCTAGGGGTAGGAACGAGCAGTACTTC	CASRARGRNEQYF
TRBD1	TRBJ1-5	few	TRBV2	TGTGCCAGCAGGAGGGAAGACAGGGGCGGGCAGCCCCAGCATTTT	CASRREDRGGQPQHF
NA	TRBJ1-1	NA	TRBV9	TGTGCCCCACAAAAGAAAACTGAAGCTTTCTTT	CAPQKKTEAFF
NA	TRBJ2-7	NA	TRBV7-2	TGTGCCAGCACTAGACAGGAGCTCTACGAGCAGTACTTC	CASTRQELYEQYF
TRBD1	TRBJ2-2	NA	TRBV15	TGTGCCACCAGCACCGGGACAGGGGAGGTGGGAGTAGGGGAGCTGTTTTTT	CATSTGTGEVGVGELFF
NA	TRBJ1-1	NA	TRBV7-9	TGTGCCAGCAGCTTAGCCCGACAGGTAAACACTGAAGCTTTCTTT	CASSLARQVNTEAFF
TRBD1	TRBJ1-1	few	TRBV11-2	TGTGCCAGCAGCTTAGGGCTAGGACAGGGACGCACTGAAGCTTTCTTT	CASSLGLGQGRTEAFF
NA	TRBJ1-2	NA	TRBV5-1	TGCGCCAGCAGCTGGGACTCCCTTCAGGCCTATGGCTACACCTTC	CASSWDSLQAYGYTF
NA	TRBJ1-1	NA	TRBV11-1	TGTGCCAGCAGCCCCGGTCCGGGGGAGAACACTGAAGCTTTCTTT	CASSPGPGENTEAFF
NA	TRBJ2-2	NA	TRBV5-1	TGCGCCAGCAGCTTCTCTACCCATACCGGGGAGCTGTTTTTT	CASSFSTHTGELFF
TRBD2	TRBJ2-7	NA	TRBV5-4	TGTGCCAGCAGCCGGGGACTAGCGGACTACGAGCAGTACTTC	CASSRGLADYEQYF
NA	TRBJ2-2	NA	TRBV19	TGTGCCAGTACCCCCCACGCGTCGGGCGGGGAGCTGTTTTTT	CASTPHASGGELFF
TRBD1	TRBJ2-5	NA	TRBV4-3	TGCGCCAGCAGCCAAGAAGGGACAGGGTATCGAGAGACCCAGTACTTC	CASSQEGTGYRETQYF
NA	TRBJ1-1	NA	TRBV19	TGTGCCAGTAGTATTCCGGGTATGAACACTGAAGCTTTCTTT	CASSIPGMNTEAFF
NA	TRBJ2-3	NA	TRBV6-5	TGTGCCAGCACCCTAACAGGGGAGGAGACAGATACGCAGTATTTT	CASTLTGEETDTQYF
NA	TRBJ2-7	few	TRBV11-2	TGTGCCAGCAGCCCGGGGGGCGCTCAGATCCACGAGCAGTACTTC	CASSPGGAQIHEQYF
NA	TRBJ1-2	NA	TRBV5-5	TGTGCCAGCAGCTTGACAGACAGTAACTATGGCTACACCTTC	CASSLTDSNYGYTF